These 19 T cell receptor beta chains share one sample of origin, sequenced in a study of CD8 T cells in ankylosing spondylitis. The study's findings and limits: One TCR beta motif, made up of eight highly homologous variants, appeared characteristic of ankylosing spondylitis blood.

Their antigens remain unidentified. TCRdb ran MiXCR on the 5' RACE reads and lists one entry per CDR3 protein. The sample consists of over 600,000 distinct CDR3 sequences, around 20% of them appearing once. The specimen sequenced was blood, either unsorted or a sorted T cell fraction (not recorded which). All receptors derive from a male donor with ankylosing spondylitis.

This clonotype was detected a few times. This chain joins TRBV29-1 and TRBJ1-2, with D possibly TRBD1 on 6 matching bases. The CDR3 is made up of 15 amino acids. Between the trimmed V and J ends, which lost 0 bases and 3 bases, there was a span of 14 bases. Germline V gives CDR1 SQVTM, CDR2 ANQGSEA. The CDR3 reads CSVEDPQGVDYGYTF. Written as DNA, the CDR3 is TGCAGCGTTGAAGACCCACAGGGTGTCGACTATGGCTACACCTTC. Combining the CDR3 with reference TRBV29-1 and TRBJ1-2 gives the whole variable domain SAVISQKPSRDICQRGTSLTIQCQVDSQVTMMFWYRQQPGQSLTLIATANQGSEATYESGFVIDKFPISRPNLTFSTLTVSNMSPEDSSIYLCSVEDPQGVDYGYTFGSGTRLTVV.

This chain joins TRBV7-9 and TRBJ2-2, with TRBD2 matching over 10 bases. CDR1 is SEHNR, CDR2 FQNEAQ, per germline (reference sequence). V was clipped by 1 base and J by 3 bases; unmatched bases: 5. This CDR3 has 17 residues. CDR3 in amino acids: CASSLGGLAGDTGELFF. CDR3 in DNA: TGTGCCAGCAGCTTAGGGGGCCTAGCGGGAGACACCGGGGAGCTGTTTTTT.

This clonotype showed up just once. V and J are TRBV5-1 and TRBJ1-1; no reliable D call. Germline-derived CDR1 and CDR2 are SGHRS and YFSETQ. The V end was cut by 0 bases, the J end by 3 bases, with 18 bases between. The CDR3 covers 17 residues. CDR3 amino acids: CASSLASSLRLDTEAFF. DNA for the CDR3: TGCGCCAGCAGCTTGGCCTCTTCTTTACGCCTCGACACTGAAGCTTTCTTT.

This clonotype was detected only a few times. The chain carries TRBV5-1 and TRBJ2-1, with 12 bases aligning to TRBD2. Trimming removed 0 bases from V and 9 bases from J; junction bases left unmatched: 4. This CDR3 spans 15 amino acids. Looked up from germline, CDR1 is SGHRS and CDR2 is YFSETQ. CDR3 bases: TGCGCCAGCAGCTTGGGGACTAGCGGGATTGGTGAGCAGTTCTTC. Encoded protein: CASSLGTSGIGEQFF.

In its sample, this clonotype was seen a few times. The CDR3 nucleotides read TGCAGCGTTTTGTTAGGGACTAGCGGCAACAATGAGCAGTTCTTC. This encodes CSVLLGTSGNNEQFF. V and J are TRBV29-1 and TRBJ2-1, with TRBD2 matching over 11 bases. Germline loops: CDR1 SQVTM, CDR2 ANQGSEA. Trimming cost V 5 bases and J 5 bases; bases outside gene matches: 8. This CDR3 contains 15 residues.

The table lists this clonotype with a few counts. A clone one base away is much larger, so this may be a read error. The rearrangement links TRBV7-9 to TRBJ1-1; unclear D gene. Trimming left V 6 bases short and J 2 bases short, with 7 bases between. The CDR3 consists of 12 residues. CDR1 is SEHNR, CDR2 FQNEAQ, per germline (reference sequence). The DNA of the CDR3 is TGTGCCAGCAGTTTAATCAACACTGAAGCTTTCTTT. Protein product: CASSLINTEAFF. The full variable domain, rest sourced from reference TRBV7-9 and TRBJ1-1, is DTGVSQNPRHKITKRGQNVTFRCDPISEHNRLYWYRQTLGQGPEFLTYFQNEAQLEKSRLLSDRFSAERPKGSFSTLEIQRTEQGDSAMYLCASSLINTEAFFGQGTRLTVV.

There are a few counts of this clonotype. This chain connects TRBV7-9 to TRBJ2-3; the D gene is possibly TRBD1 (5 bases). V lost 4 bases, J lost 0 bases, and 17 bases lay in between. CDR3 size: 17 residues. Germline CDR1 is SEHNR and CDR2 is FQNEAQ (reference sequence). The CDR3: CASSSTEDTTSTDTQYF. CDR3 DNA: TGTGCCAGCAGCTCCACAGAGGACACTACTAGCACAGATACGCAGTATTTT.

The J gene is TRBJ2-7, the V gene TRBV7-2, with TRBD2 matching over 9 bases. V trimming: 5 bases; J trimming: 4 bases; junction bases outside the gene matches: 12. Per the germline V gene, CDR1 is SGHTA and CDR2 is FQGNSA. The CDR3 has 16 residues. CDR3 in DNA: TGTGCCAGCAGCCCGGGTAGCGGGGGACCACTATACGAGCAGTACTTC. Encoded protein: CASSPGSGGPLYEQYF.

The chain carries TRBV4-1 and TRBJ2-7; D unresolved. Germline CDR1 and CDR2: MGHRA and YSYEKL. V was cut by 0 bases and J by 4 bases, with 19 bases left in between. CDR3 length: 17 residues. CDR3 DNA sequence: TGCGCCAGCAGCCAAGATAGGAGCGCAGTTGCCGGGTACGAGCAGTACTTC. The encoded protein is CASSQDRSAVAGYEQYF.

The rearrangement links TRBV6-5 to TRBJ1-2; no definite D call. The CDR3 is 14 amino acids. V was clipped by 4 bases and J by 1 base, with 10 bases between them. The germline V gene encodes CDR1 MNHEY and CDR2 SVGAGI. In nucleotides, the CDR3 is TGTGCCAGCAGTTTTTTGACCGATAACTATGGCTACACCTTC. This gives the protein CASSFLTDNYGYTF.

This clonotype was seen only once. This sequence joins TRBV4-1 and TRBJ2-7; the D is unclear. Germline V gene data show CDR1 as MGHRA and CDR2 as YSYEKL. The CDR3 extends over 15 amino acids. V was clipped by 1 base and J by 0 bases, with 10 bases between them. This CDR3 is CASSQASVNSYEQYF. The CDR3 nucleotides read TGCGCCAGCAGCCAAGCGAGCGTTAACTCCTACGAGCAGTACTTC.

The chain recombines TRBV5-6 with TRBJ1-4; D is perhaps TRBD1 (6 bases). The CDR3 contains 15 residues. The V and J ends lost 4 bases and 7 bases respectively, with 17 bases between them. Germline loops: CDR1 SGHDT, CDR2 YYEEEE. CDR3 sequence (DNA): TGTGCCAGCAGCCGCCTCAGGGGAAGATCTGAAAAACTGTTTTTT. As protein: CASSRLRGRSEKLFF. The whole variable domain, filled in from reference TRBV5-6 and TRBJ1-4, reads DAGVTQSPTHLIKTRGQQVTLRCSPKSGHDTVSWYQQALGQGPQFIFQYYEEEERQRGNFPDRFSGHQFPNYSSELNVNALLLGDSALYLCASSRLRGRSEKLFFGSGTQLSVL.

The DNA of the CDR3 is TGTGCCAGCAGTGACCCCCCAGGGGGCAGTCAGCCCCAGCATTTT. It yields the protein CASSDPPGGSQPQHF. This chain links TRBV6-1 with TRBJ1-5, with 8 bases fitting TRBD1. Germline-derived CDR1 and CDR2 are MNHNS and SASEGT. V was clipped by 3 bases and J by 6 bases; unmatched bases: 7. The CDR3 sequence is 15 residues long.

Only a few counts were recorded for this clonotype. The CDR3 here is CASSQHRQGARDTQYF. The CDR3 DNA sequence: TGTGCCAGCAGCCAACATCGACAGGGGGCAAGAGATACGCAGTATTTT. The rearrangement links TRBV3-1 to TRBJ2-3; 10 nucleotides match TRBD1. This CDR3 comprises 16 residues. Germline assignment: CDR1 LGHDT and CDR2 YNNKEL (reference sequence). The V gene end was trimmed by 2 bases and the J gene end by 5 bases; junction bases not matched to a gene: 7.

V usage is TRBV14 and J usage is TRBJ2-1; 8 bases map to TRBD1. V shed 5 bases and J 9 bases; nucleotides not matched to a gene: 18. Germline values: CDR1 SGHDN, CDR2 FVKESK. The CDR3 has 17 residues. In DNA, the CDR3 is TGTGCCAGCAGCTCTTTTCGGGGACAGGACTCCTACGGTGAGCAGTTCTTC. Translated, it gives CASSSFRGQDSYGEQFF.

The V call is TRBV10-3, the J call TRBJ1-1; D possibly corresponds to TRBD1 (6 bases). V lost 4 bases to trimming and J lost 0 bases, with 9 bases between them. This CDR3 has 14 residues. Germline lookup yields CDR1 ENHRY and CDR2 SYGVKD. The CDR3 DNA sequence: TGTGCCATCAGTGCAGGACAGATGAACACTGAAGCTTTCTTT. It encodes CAISAGQMNTEAFF.

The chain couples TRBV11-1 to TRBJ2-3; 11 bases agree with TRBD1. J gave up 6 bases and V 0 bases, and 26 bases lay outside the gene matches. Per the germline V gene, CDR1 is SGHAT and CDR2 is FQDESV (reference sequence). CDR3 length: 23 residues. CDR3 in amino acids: CASSLARTGGWAGRSRSLDTQYF. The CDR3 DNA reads TGTGCCAGCAGCTTAGCCCGGACAGGGGGCTGGGCGGGGCGCTCCCGGAGTTTGGATACGCAGTATTTT.

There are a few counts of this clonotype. The CDR3 protein is CASSPLARGTEAFF. The CDR3 region has the DNA TGTGCCAGCAGCCCCCTGGCCAGGGGTACTGAAGCTTTCTTT. The J gene is TRBJ1-1, the V gene TRBV6-2 or TRBV6-3; D is possibly TRBD1 (6 bases). There are 14 residues in the CDR3. The V gene lost 6 bases and the J gene lost 5 bases, with 16 bases spanning the gap. CDR1 and CDR2 from the germline V gene are MNHEY and SVGEGT.

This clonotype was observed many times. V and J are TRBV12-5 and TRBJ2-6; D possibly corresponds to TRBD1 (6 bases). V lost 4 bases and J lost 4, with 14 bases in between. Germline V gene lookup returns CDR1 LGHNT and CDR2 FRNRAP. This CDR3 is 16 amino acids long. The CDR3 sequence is CASGWGRGSGANVLTF. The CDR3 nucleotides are TGTGCTAGTGGTTGGGGCAGGGGTTCCGGGGCCAACGTCCTGACTTTC. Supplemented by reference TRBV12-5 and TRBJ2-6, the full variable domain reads DARVTQTPRHKVTEMGQEVTMRCQPILGHNTVFWYRQTMMQGLELLAYFRNRAPLDDSGMPKDRFSAEMPDATLATLKIQPSEPRDSAVYFCASGWGRGSGANVLTFGAGSRLTVL.